The 27 T cell receptor beta chains in this list originate from one sample, sequenced in a study of breast tumors, draining lymph nodes, adjacent tissues listed by TCRdb under 2016. Library method: multiplex PCR. Sequencing took place on an Illumina HiSeq 2000. TCRdb passed the public sequencing reads through fastp at Q25 and MiXCR, retaining productive beta sequences. Rows matching on CDR3 protein sequence are summarized as one entry with the most common DNA and genes. The sample records about 66,000 distinct CDR3 sequences, about 40% of which are singletons. About 8.4% of the sample rests with the top ten. Sample: breast tumor tissue. The receptors originated from a female donor with breast cancer. Some clones in this sample may be carry-over from other donors' samples.

V is TRBV19 and J is TRBJ1-1; D is unresolved. V was trimmed by 3 bases and J by 6 bases, leaving 17 bases between them. This CDR3 has 15 residues. CDR1 and CDR2 (germline): LNHDA, SQIVND (reference sequence). The CDR3 here is CASSIMREETAEAFF. DNA for the CDR3: TGTGCCAGTAGTATCATGAGGGAGGAGACGGCTGAAGCTTTCTTT.

This clonotype has a handful of counts. The gene calls are TRBV30 and TRBJ1-5, with a weak D call TRBD1 (6 bases). The CDR3 covers 15 residues. Germline V gene lookup returns CDR1 GTSNPN and CDR2 SVGIG (reference sequence). V lost 0 bases to trimming and J lost 4 bases, with 13 bases between them. The DNA for the CDR3 is TGTGCCTGGAGTGTAAGAGACAGGTGGAATCAGCCCCAGCATTTT. Amino acids: CAWSVRDRWNQPQHF.

This clonotype was counted ten times or more. V usage is TRBV18 and J usage is TRBJ2-5; 7 bases fit TRBD1. V lost 3 bases to trimming and J lost 5 bases; unmatched junction nucleotides: 6. CDR1 KGHSH and CDR2 LQKENI come from the germline V gene. The CDR3 runs to 14 residues. Here the CDR3 DNA reads TGTGCCAGCTCACCTATACAGGGGACGGAGACCCAGTACTTC. Translation gives CASSPIQGTETQYF. Complete variable domain (other parts from reference TRBV18 and TRBJ2-5): NAGVMQNPRHLVRRRGQEARLRCSPMKGHSHVYWYRQLPEEGLKFMVYLQKENIIDESGMPKERFSAEFPKEGPSILRIQQVVRGDSAAYFCASSPIQGTETQYFGPGTRLLVL.

Concerning this clonotype: A junction boundary mismatches the germline segment, possibly from a read error. V and J are TRBV5-1 and TRBJ1-1; 7 bases map to TRBD1. In germline, CDR1 is SGHRS, CDR2 YFSETQ. The CDR3 loop spans 16 amino acids. Written as DNA, the CDR3 is TGCGTCAGCAGCCCTTACAGACAGGGAATGAACACTGAAGCTTTCTTT. This sequence encodes CVSSPYRQGMNTEAFF.

In this sample, this clonotype turned up many times. This chain links TRBV9 with TRBJ2-7; weak D call: TRBD2 (6 bases). This CDR3 region has 15 residues. Germline assignment: CDR1 SGDLS and CDR2 YYNGEE. V was shortened by 7 bases and J by 2 bases, with 19 bases between the two germline ends. In nucleotides, the CDR3 is TGTGCCAGCGGACGTCGGGACTCTTCAACCTACGAGCAGTACTTC. Its protein is CASGRRDSSTYEQYF.

This clonotype was detected many times. Given a much more abundant clone one base away, this may be a read error. The chain recombines TRBV20-1 with TRBJ2-1; TRBD2 matches at 7 bases. The CDR3 runs to 14 residues. Germline CDR1 and CDR2: DFQATT and SNEGSKA (reference sequence). The CDR3 spells CSASLRGTYTEQFF. For the CDR3, the DNA is TGCAGTGCCAGTTTGCGGGGGACCTACACTGAGCAGTTCTTC.

J is TRBJ1-6 and V is TRBV6-1; 7 nucleotides agree with TRBD1. Germline CDR1 and CDR2: MNHNS and SASEGT. Trimming at V came to 5 bases and at J to 0 bases, leaving 1 base not matched to a gene. This CDR3 is built from 15 residues. The CDR3 loop is CASSSGGSYNSPLHF. DNA of the CDR3: TGTGCCAGCAGTTCAGGGGGCTCCTATAATTCACCCCTCCACTTT.

This clonotype was detected once. The chain joins TRBV6-2 or TRBV6-3 to TRBJ1-1; TRBD1 is a possible D gene (5 bases). The CDR3 contains 12 residues. CDR1 and CDR2 from the germline V gene are MNHEY and SVGEGT. Trimming took off 3 bases at V and 6 bases at J, with 8 bases between the two ends. The CDR3 DNA reads TGTGCCAGCAGTTATTCGGGACCTGAAGCTTTCTTT. It encodes CASSYSGPEAFF.

This clonotype was seen only once. CDR3 sequence reads: CASSRSWDNYGYTF. CDR3 DNA: TGTGCCAGCAGCAGGTCATGGGACAACTATGGCTACACCTTC. The V call is TRBV9, the J call TRBJ1-2; tentatively, D is TRBD1 (5 bases). V was cut by 4 bases and J by 2 bases, with 12 bases left in between. The CDR3 runs 14 residues. Germline CDR1 is SGDLS and CDR2 is YYNGEE.

Details on this clonotype: A single base separates this from a much larger clone, so it may be a read error. V usage is TRBV6-1 and J usage is TRBJ2-7; 9 bases map to TRBD2. After removal of 6 bases from V and 3 bases from J, the junction contained 9 bases not matched to a gene. Germline assignment: CDR1 MNHNS and CDR2 SASEGT. The CDR3 runs 15 residues. The CDR3 nucleotides are TGTGCCAGCAGGATGGGAGCGGGAGGCTACTACGAGCAGTACTTC. It yields the protein CASRMGAGGYYEQYF.

V and J are TRBV7-3 and TRBJ2-5; tentatively, D is TRBD1 (5 bases). V lost 2 bases to trimming and J lost 5 bases, with 21 bases between them. The CDR3 is 17 amino acids. The germline gives CDR1 SGHTA, CDR2 FQGTGA. The CDR3 reads CASSLGPRVDTGETQYF. CDR3 sequence (DNA): TGTGCCAGCAGCTTAGGGCCCAGAGTGGACACCGGGGAGACCCAGTACTTC.

About this clonotype itself: The junction and the germline gene differ at one end; a read error may be behind it. V gene TRBV9 combines with J gene TRBJ2-5; D possibly uses TRBD1 or TRBD2 (5 bases each). This CDR3 has 14 amino acids. Germline loops: CDR1 SGDLS, CDR2 YYNGEE. The CDR3 loop is CASSVAGTRENQYF. The CDR3 DNA reads TGTGCCAGCAGCGTTGCCGGGACCAGAGAGAACCAGTACTTC.

This clonotype came up a few times. The rearrangement links TRBV6-5 to TRBJ2-5; no clear D. Trimming removed 3 bases from V and 9 bases from J, with 14 bases in between. Germline V gives CDR1 MNHEY, CDR2 SVGAGI. This CDR3 comprises 13 residues. The DNA of the CDR3 is TGTGCCAGCAGTTATTCGCGAAACCAGCCCCAGTACTTC. As protein: CASSYSRNQPQYF.

The J gene is TRBJ2-4, the V gene TRBV6-1; D is tentatively TRBD1 or TRBD2 (6 bases each). Germline V gives CDR1 MNHNS, CDR2 SASEGT. Trimming removed 4 bases from V and 11 bases from J, with 15 bases in between. This CDR3 has 13 amino acids. The CDR3 sequence is CASSVGGETVQYF. CDR3 nucleotide sequence: TGTGCCAGCAGTGTGGGGGGCGAAACCGTTCAGTACTTC.

A word on this clonotype: The junction and the germline gene differ at one end; a read error may be behind it. V usage is TRBV2 and J usage is TRBJ2-2; 8 bases are shared with TRBD2. CDR3 length equals 18 residues. Germline loops: CDR1 SNHLY, CDR2 FYNNEI. This CDR3 is CASSEWRPGTSGTGELLF. The CDR3 DNA is TGTGCCAGCAGTGAGTGGCGCCCCGGAACTAGCGGTACCGGGGAGCTGCTTTTT.

The chain's CDR3 is CASSVGGTDTQYF. The CDR3 DNA is TGTGCCAGCAGCGTTGGGGGCACAGATACGCAGTATTTT. The J gene is TRBJ2-3, the V gene TRBV11-3; D remains unclear. The CDR3 totals 13 residues. Germline lookup yields CDR1 SGHNT and CDR2 YENEEA. The V end lost 5 bases, the J end lost 1 base, and 7 bases lay between the germline ends. Full variable domain (remainder filled in from reference TRBV11-3 and TRBJ2-3): EAGVVQSPRYKIIEKKQPVAFWCNPISGHNTLYWYLQNLGQGPELLIRYENEEAVDDSQLPKDRFSAERLKGVDSTLKIQPAELGDSAVYLCASSVGGTDTQYFGPGTRLTVL.

The table lists this clonotype with a count of one. The CDR3 end shows no conserved phenylalanine or tryptophan, and so a read error is likely. This rearrangement joins TRBV7-9 to TRBJ1-5, with TRBD1 identical over 9 bases. The CDR3 sequence is 19 residues long. The germline CDR1 and CDR2 sequences are SEHNR and FQNEAQ (reference sequence). CDR3 sequence reads: CASSLFPGQGRDSSQPQHS. The CDR3 region has the DNA TGTGCCAGCAGCTTATTCCCGGGACAGGGAAGGGATAGCAGTCAGCCCCAGCATTCT.

The chain employs TRBV7-9 and TRBJ2-2; 12 bases match TRBD2. The CDR3 spans 15 residues. Trimming removed 4 bases from V and 10 bases from J; junction bases left unmatched: 7. The germline V gene has CDR1 SEHNR and CDR2 FQNEAQ (reference sequence). The CDR3 region is CASSSLAGGLVELFF. For the CDR3, the DNA is TGTGCCAGCAGCTCACTAGCGGGGGGACTGGTGGAGCTGTTTTTT.

A note on this clonotype: The CDR3 does not close with the conserved phenylalanine or tryptophan, likely indicating a read error. The rearrangement uses TRBV12-3 or TRBV12-4 and TRBJ1-2; D is undetermined. The V and J ends lost 5 bases and 1 base respectively, with 5 bases between them. CDR3 length: 12 residues. The CDR3 coding sequence is TGTGCCAGCAGTCTCTTTAACTATGGCTACACCTCC. This codes for CASSLFNYGYTS.

The rearrangement uses TRBV10-1 and TRBJ1-2, with 7 bases that match TRBD1. V lost 3 bases, J lost 5 bases, and 24 bases stayed unmatched. Germline assignment: CDR1 WNHNN and CDR2 SYGVQD (reference sequence). This CDR3 comprises 20 residues. The CDR3 spells CASSELEVIGQVAREYGYTF. For the CDR3, the DNA is TGCGCCAGCAGTGAATTGGAAGTTATCGGACAGGTTGCCAGGGAGTATGGCTACACCTTC.

The chain recombines TRBV7-2 with TRBJ1-2; D is perhaps TRBD1 (6 bases). The germline V gene has CDR1 SGHTA and CDR2 FQGNSA. V lost 8 bases to trimming and J lost 2 bases, with 12 bases between them. CDR3 size: 13 residues. As DNA, the CDR3 is TGTGCCAGCCCAAGAGGGGGAAACTATGGCTACACCTTC. Protein product: CASPRGGNYGYTF.

Notes on this clonotype: A much larger clone differs by one base, so this may be a read error. The chain links TRBV27 to TRBJ2-7; D possibly corresponds to TRBD1 (5 bases). V dropped 3 bases and J dropped 6 bases, with 12 bases sitting between them. The CDR3 extends over 13 amino acids. Germline CDR1 and CDR2: MNHEY and SMNVEV (reference sequence). The CDR3 nucleotides are TGTGCCAGCAGTTTGGGGCAGGGATGCGAGCAGTACTTC. Amino acid sequence: CASSLGQGCEQYF.

The table lists this clonotype with many counts. The chain is built from TRBV7-3 and TRBJ1-2, with 9 positions matching TRBD1. Trimming took 4 bases from V and 4 from J; bases not matched to a gene: 7. Per the germline V gene, CDR1 is SGHTA and CDR2 is FQGTGA. There are 15 residues in the CDR3. The CDR3 DNA is TGTGCCAGCAGCTCACAGGGGGCCGCGGTCTATGGCTACACCTTC. Its protein is CASSSQGAAVYGYTF.

The chain has TRBV7-9 and TRBJ1-4; 12 nucleotides match TRBD1. The CDR3 covers 15 residues. The V and J ends lost 5 bases and 7 bases, in that order; junction bases with no gene match: 5. Germline CDR1 reads SEHNR; CDR2 reads FQNEAQ (reference sequence). The CDR3, as DNA: TGTGCCAGCAGCCGCTGGGACAGGGGGCGTGAAAAACTGTTTTTT. Translation gives CASSRWDRGREKLFF. Combining the CDR3 with reference TRBV7-9 and TRBJ1-4 gives the whole variable domain DTGVSQNPRHKITKRGQNVTFRCDPISEHNRLYWYRQTLGQGPEFLTYFQNEAQLEKSRLLSDRFSAERPKGSFSTLEIQRTEQGDSAMYLCASSRWDRGREKLFFGSGTQLSVL.

In this sample, this clonotype turned up many times. The rearrangement links TRBV20-1 to TRBJ2-5; 8 nucleotides align to TRBD2. The CDR3 is 14 amino acids. CDR1 DFQATT and CDR2 SNEGSKA come from the germline V gene (reference sequence). Trimming cost V 3 bases and J 3 bases; bases outside gene matches: 6. This CDR3 is CSASSAGVEETQYF. CDR3 sequence (DNA): TGCAGTGCTAGTTCAGCGGGGGTTGAAGAGACCCAGTACTTC.

This clonotype was observed a handful of times. This clone may be a read error of a much larger clone one base away. The V call is TRBV20-1, the J call TRBJ2-5, with a weak D call TRBD1 (5 bases). The V gene lost 0 bases and the J gene lost 4 bases, with 15 bases spanning the gap. The V gene's germline CDR1 is DFQATT and CDR2 SNEGSKA (reference sequence). This CDR3 contains 15 residues. CDR3 sequence (DNA): TGCAGTGCTAGAGACCTCGACAGAGACCCAGAGACCCAGTACTTC. Protein: CSARDLDRDPETQYF.

The chain recombines TRBV7-3 with TRBJ2-2; D call uncertain. This CDR3 comprises 10 residues. CDR1 is SGHTA, CDR2 FQGTGA, per germline. The V and J ends lost 5 bases and 8 bases respectively, with 3 bases between them. The CDR3 protein is CASSRGELFF. The DNA of the CDR3 is TGTGCCAGCAGCCGAGGGGAGCTGTTTTTT.